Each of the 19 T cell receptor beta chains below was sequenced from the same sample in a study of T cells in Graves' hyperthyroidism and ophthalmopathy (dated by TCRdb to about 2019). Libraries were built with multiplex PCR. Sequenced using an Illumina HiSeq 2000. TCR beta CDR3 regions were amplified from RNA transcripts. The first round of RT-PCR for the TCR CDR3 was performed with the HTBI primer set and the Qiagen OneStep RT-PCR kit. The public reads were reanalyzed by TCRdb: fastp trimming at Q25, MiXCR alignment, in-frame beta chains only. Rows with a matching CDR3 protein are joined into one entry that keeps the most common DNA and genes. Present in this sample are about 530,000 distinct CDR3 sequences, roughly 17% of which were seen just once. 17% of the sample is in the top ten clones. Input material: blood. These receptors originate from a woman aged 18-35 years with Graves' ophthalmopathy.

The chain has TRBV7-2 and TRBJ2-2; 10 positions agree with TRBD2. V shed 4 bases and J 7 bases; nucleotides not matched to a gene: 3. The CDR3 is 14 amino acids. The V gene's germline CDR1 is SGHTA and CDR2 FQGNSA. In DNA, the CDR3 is TGTGCCAGCAGCTGGCTAGCGGGAGACGGGGAGCTGTTTTTT. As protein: CASSWLAGDGELFF.

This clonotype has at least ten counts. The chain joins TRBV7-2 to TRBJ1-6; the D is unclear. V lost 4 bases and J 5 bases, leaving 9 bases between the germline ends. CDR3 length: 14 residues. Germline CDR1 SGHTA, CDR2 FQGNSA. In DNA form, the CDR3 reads TGTGCCAGCAGCTGGGAGGGAGATAATTCACCCCTCCACTTT. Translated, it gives CASSWEGDNSPLHF.

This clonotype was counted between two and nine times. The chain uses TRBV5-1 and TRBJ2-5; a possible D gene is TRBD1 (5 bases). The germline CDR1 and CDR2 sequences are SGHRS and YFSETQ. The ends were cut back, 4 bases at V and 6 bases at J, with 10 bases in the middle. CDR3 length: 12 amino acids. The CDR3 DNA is TGCGCCAGCAGCCATTGGGGCCAGACCCAGTACTTC. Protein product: CASSHWGQTQYF.

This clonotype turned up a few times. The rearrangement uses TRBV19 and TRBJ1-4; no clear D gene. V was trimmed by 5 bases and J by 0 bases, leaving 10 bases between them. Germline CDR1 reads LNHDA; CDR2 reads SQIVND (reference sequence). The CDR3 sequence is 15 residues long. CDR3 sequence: CASSESTPTNEKLFF. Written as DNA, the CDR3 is TGTGCCAGTAGTGAATCGACCCCAACTAATGAAAAACTGTTTTTT.

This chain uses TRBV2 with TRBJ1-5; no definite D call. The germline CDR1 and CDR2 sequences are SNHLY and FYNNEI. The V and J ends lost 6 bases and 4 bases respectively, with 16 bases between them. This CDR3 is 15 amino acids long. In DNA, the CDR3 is TGTGCCAGCAGCATACAGAGATCGTTAAATCAGCCCCAGCATTTT. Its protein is CASSIQRSLNQPQHF.

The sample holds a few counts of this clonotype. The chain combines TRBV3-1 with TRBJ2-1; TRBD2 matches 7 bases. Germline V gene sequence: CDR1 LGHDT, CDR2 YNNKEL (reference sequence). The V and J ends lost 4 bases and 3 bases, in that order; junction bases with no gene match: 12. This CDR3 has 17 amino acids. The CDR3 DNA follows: TGTGCCAGCAGCCCCGGGGAGGGATTTGCTGGCTACAATGAGCAGTTCTTC. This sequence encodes CASSPGEGFAGYNEQFF.

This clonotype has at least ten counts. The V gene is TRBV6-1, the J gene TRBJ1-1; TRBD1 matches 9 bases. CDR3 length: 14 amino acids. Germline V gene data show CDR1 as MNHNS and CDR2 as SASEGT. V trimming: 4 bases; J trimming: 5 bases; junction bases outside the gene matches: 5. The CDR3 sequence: CASSVGTGRTEAFF. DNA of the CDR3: TGTGCCAGCAGTGTGGGGACAGGGCGGACTGAAGCTTTCTTT.

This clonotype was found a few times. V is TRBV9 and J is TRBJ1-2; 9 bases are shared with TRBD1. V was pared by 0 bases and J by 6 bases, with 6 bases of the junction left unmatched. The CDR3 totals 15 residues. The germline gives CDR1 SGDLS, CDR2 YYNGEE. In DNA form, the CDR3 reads TGTGCCAGCAGCGTAGAACCACAGGGGGCGGATGGCTACACCTTC. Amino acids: CASSVEPQGADGYTF.

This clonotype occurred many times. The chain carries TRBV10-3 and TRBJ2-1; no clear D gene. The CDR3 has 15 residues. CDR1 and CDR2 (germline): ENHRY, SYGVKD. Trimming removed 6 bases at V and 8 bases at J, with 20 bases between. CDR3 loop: CAISSTSWSGDEQFF. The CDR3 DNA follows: TGTGCCATCAGCTCCACTTCCTGGTCCGGCGATGAGCAGTTCTTC.

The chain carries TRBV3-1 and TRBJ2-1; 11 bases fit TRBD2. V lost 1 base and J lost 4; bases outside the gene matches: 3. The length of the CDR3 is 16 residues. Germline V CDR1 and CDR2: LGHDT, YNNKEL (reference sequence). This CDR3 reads CASSQARTSGYNEQFF. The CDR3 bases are TGTGCCAGCAGCCAAGCCCGGACTAGCGGGTACAATGAGCAGTTCTTC.

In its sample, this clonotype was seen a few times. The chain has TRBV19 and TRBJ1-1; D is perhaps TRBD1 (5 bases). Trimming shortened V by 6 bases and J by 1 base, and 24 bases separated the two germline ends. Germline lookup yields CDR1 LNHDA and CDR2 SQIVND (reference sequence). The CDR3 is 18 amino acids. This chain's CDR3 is CASSFDPGRILKNTEAFF. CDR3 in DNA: TGTGCCAGTAGCTTCGACCCGGGACGGATTTTAAAGAACACTGAAGCTTTCTTT.

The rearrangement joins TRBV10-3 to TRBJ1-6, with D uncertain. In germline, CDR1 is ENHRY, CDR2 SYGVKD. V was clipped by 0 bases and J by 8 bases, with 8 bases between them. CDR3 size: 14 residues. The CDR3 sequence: CAISESGSDSPLHF. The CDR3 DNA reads TGTGCCATCAGTGAGTCGGGGTCGGATTCACCCCTCCACTTT.

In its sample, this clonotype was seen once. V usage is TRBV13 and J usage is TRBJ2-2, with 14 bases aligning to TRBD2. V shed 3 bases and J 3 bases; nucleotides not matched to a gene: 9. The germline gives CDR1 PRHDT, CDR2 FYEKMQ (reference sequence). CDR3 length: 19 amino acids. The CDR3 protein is CASSFFLGLAGEYTGELFF. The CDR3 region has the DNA TGTGCCAGCAGCTTCTTTCTGGGACTAGCGGGGGAGTACACCGGGGAGCTGTTTTTT.

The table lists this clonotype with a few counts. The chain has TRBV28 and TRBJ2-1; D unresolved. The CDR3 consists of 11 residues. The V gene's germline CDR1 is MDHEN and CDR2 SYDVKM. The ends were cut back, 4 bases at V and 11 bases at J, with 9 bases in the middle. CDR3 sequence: CASSSEVKQFF. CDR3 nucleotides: TGTGCCAGCAGTTCCGAGGTTAAGCAGTTCTTC.

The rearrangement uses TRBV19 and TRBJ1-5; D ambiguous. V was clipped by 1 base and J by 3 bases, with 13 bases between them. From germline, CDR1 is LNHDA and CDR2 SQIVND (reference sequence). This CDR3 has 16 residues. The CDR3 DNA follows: TGTGCCAGTAGTATAGTCCTCGGAGCCCCCAATCAGCCCCAGCATTTT. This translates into CASSIVLGAPNQPQHF.

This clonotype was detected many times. The CDR3 spells CASSQRQGFEASYEQYF. CDR3 bases: TGTGCCAGCAGTCAAAGACAGGGGTTCGAAGCGTCCTACGAGCAGTACTTC. The J gene is TRBJ2-7, the V gene TRBV25-1; 8 bases agree with TRBD1. The junction had 13 bases not matched to a gene; V was cut back by 5 bases and J by 1 base. CDR1 and CDR2 from the germline V gene are MGHDK and SYGVNS. The CDR3 covers 17 residues.

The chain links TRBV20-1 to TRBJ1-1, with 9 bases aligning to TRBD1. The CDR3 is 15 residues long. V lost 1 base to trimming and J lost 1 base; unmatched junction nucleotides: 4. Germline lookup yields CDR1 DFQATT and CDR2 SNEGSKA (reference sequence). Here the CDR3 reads CSARGTGDRNTEAFF. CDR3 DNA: TGCAGTGCTAGAGGGACAGGGGACAGGAACACTGAAGCTTTCTTT.

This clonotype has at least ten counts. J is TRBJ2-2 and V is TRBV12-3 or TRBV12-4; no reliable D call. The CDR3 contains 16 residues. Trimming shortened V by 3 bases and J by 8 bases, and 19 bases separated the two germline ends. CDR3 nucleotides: TGTGCCAGCAGTTTGGTCGGTGCCACGCTTTTAGGGGAGCTGTTTTTT. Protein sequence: CASSLVGATLLGELFF.

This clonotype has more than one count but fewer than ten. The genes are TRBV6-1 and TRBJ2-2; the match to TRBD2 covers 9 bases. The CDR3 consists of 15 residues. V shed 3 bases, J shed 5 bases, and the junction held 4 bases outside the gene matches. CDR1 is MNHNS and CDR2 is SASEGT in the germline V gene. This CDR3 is CASSDGLAYTGELFF. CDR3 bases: TGTGCCAGCAGTGACGGACTAGCGTATACCGGGGAGCTGTTTTTT.